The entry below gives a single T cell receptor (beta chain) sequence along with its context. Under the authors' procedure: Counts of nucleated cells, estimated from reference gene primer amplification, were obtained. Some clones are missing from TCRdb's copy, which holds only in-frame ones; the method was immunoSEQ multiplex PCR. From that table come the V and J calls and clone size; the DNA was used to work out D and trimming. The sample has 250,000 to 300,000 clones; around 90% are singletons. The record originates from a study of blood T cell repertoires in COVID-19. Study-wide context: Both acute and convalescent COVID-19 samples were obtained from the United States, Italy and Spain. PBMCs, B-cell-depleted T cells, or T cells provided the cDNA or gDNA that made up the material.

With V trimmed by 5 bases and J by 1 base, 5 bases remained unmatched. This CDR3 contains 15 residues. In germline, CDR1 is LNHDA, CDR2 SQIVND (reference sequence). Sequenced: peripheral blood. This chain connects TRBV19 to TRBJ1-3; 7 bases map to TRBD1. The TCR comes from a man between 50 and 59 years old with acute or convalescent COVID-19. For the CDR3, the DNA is TGTGCCAGTAGTCCGGGGACAGCATCTGGAAACACCATATATTTT. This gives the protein CASSPGTASGNTIYF.